What follows are 32 T cell receptor beta chains derived from one specimen sequenced in a study of T cells in Graves' hyperthyroidism and ophthalmopathy. Amplified TCR beta CDR3 regions came from RNA transcripts. HTBI primers were the set used in a first-round RT-PCR of the TCR CDR3. TCRdb re-analysed the multiplex PCR reads in MiXCR, keeping a single row per CDR3 protein. The data contain around 250,000 distinct CDR3 sequences, almost 25% of them singletons. The sample consisted of blood. The origin of the receptors is a woman between 35 and 50 years old with Graves' ophthalmopathy.

This clonotype was counted ten times or more. The rearrangement uses TRBV6-2 or TRBV6-3 and TRBJ2-7; D is uncertain. Per the germline V gene, CDR1 is MNHEY and CDR2 is SVGEGT. The CDR3 sequence is 12 residues long. V shed 3 bases and J shed 2 bases, with 5 bases lying between them. CDR3 region: CASSYYPYEQYF. The CDR3 DNA sequence: TGTGCCAGCAGTTATTATCCCTACGAGCAGTACTTC.

This clonotype has at least ten counts. The chain couples TRBV2 to TRBJ2-5; D tentatively reads TRBD1 or TRBD2 (5 bases each). Germline CDR1 reads SNHLY; CDR2 reads FYNNEI. Trimming took 6 bases from V and 0 from J, leaving 11 bases between them. The CDR3 contains 14 residues. The CDR3 sequence: CASSRDGNQETQYF. The CDR3 DNA follows: TGTGCCAGCAGCCGGGACGGCAACCAAGAGACCCAGTACTTC.

This clonotype was picked up a small number of times. The chain employs TRBV9 and TRBJ1-5; D is possibly TRBD1 (6 bases). The ends were cut back, 5 bases at V and 6 bases at J, with 18 bases in the middle. The CDR3 length is 15 residues. CDR1 is SGDLS, CDR2 YYNGEE, per germline. CDR3 DNA: TGTGCCAGCAGTTCGGGGGGCGGGGGCGGTCAGCCCCAGCATTTT. It translates to CASSSGGGGGQPQHF. The whole variable domain, filled in from reference TRBV9 and TRBJ1-5, reads DSGVTQTPKHLITATGQRVTLRCSPRSGDLSVYWYQQSLDQGLQFLIQYYNGEERAKGNILERFSAQQFPDLHSELNLSSLELGDSALYFCASSSGGGGGQPQHFGDGTRLSIL.

This clonotype came up many times. This sequence joins TRBV10-3 and TRBJ1-3; D is possibly TRBD1 (5 bases). V dropped 10 bases and J dropped 4 bases, with 14 bases sitting between them. Germline V gene lookup returns CDR1 ENHRY and CDR2 SYGVKD. The CDR3 consists of 13 residues. CDR3 region: CATTGGSGNTIYF. CDR3 nucleotide sequence: TGTGCCACCACCGGGGGATCCGGAAACACCATATATTTT.

In this sample, this clonotype turned up many times. The chain carries TRBV28 and TRBJ2-2, with no clear D. Between the trimmed V and J ends, which lost 7 bases and 3 bases, there was a span of 6 bases. The CDR3 consists of 12 residues. Looked up from germline, CDR1 is MDHEN and CDR2 is SYDVKM. The CDR3: CASTPDTGELFF. The CDR3 DNA reads TGTGCCAGCACCCCCGACACCGGGGAGCTGTTTTTT.

The sample holds a few counts of this clonotype. The rearrangement joins TRBV5-4 to TRBJ2-2; 16 bases line up with TRBD2. The germline gives CDR1 SGHNT, CDR2 YYREEE (reference sequence). V shed 3 bases, J shed 5 bases, and the junction held 4 bases outside the gene matches. The CDR3 is 17 amino acids. Here the CDR3 reads CASSWGLAGGRTGELFF. As DNA, the CDR3 is TGTGCCAGCAGCTGGGGACTAGCGGGAGGGAGAACCGGGGAGCTGTTTTTT.

This clonotype was seen at least ten times. J is TRBJ2-3 and V is TRBV11-1, with D perhaps TRBD1 or TRBD2 (6 bases each). The CDR3 loop spans 12 amino acids. V lost 10 bases and J lost 6, with 14 bases in between. The germline CDR1 and CDR2 sequences are SGHAT and FQDESV (reference sequence). CDR3 in amino acids: CATGGHSDTQYF. As DNA, the CDR3 is TGTGCCACCGGGGGACATTCGGATACGCAGTATTTT.

This clonotype was recorded many times. This chain links TRBV9 with TRBJ2-7; 8 bases fit TRBD2. The V and J ends lost 4 bases and 2 bases, in that order; junction bases with no gene match: 8. Looked up from germline, CDR1 is SGDLS and CDR2 is YYNGEE. The CDR3 consists of 15 residues. The CDR3 DNA reads TGTGCCAGCAGCCCCTCGAGCGGGAGTCCCTACGAGCAGTACTTC. Translated: CASSPSSGSPYEQYF.

This clonotype was observed at least ten times. At one end the junction does not follow the germline gene, possibly because of a read error. The chain joins TRBV10-3 to TRBJ2-7, with D maybe TRBD1 (6 bases). From germline, CDR1 is ENHRY and CDR2 SYGVKD. This CDR3 is 13 amino acids long. CDR3 region: CAISEGGSPVDNF. Here the CDR3 DNA reads TGTGCCATCAGTGAGGGGGGCAGCCCCGTCGATAACTTC.

This clonotype was seen many times. The V call is TRBV6-5, the J call TRBJ2-5; perhaps TRBD2 as D (6 bases). V gave up 4 bases and J gave up 5 bases, with 11 bases separating them. This CDR3 spans 13 amino acids. Germline CDR1 is MNHEY and CDR2 is SVGAGI. CDR3 region: CASSSGGPETQYF. CDR3 nucleotides: TGTGCCAGCAGTTCTGGAGGGCCGGAGACCCAGTACTTC.

This clonotype was counted at least ten times. A much more abundant neighbour one base away suggests this may be a read error. In this CDR3 the conserved last residue, phenylalanine or tryptophan, is missing, so a read error is likely. This chain uses TRBV15 with TRBJ2-7; D remains ambiguous. This CDR3 is built from 13 residues. Germline V CDR1 and CDR2: LNHNV, YYDKDF (reference sequence). Deletions cut 0 bases from V and 1 base from J, with 4 bases between. The CDR3 bases are TGTGCCACCAGCAGAGAAGGGTCCTACGAGCAGTACCTC. This translates into CATSREGSYEQYL.

This clonotype showed up many times. J is TRBJ1-1 and V is TRBV30, with unresolved D. Germline V gene data show CDR1 as GTSNPN and CDR2 as SVGIG (reference sequence). V shed 4 bases and J shed 0 bases, with 9 bases lying between them. CDR3 length: 13 amino acids. CDR3 loop: CAWKQTLNTEAFF. Written as DNA, the CDR3 is TGTGCCTGGAAACAGACACTGAACACTGAAGCTTTCTTT. The whole variable domain, remainder taken from reference TRBV30 and TRBJ1-1, is SQTIHQWPATLVQPVGSPLSLECTVEGTSNPNLYWYRQAAGRGLQLLFYSVGIGQISSEVPQNLSASRPQDRQFILSSKKLLLSDSGFYLCAWKQTLNTEAFFGQGTRLTVV.

This clonotype was recorded many times. V usage is TRBV15 and J usage is TRBJ2-1; 10 bases fit TRBD2. V was clipped by 0 bases and J by 7 bases; unmatched bases: 12. CDR1 LNHNV and CDR2 YYDKDF come from the germline V gene (reference sequence). The CDR3 runs 18 residues. CDR3 region: CATSRDPASGSEGNEQFF. CDR3 sequence (DNA): TGTGCCACCAGCAGAGATCCGGCTAGCGGGAGTGAGGGAAATGAGCAGTTCTTC.

This clonotype was counted ten times or more. The chain couples TRBV6-1 to TRBJ2-4, with a weak D call TRBD1 (5 bases). The germline V gene has CDR1 MNHNS and CDR2 SASEGT. This CDR3 is built from 13 residues. The V end lost 2 bases, the J end lost 7 bases, and 9 bases lay between the germline ends. The CDR3 region is CASSEMAGNIQYF. DNA of the CDR3: TGTGCCAGCAGTGAAATGGCAGGGAACATTCAGTACTTC.

The chain uses TRBV12-3 or TRBV12-4 and TRBJ2-5; 11 bases align to TRBD2. Trimming at V came to 3 bases and at J to 5 bases, leaving 11 bases not matched to a gene. The CDR3 has 17 residues. Here the CDR3 DNA reads TGTGCCAGCAGTTTTATATTGACTAGCGGGGTGGGGGAGACCCAGTACTTC. This sequence encodes CASSFILTSGVGETQYF.

V gene TRBV28 combines with J gene TRBJ2-7, with a tentative D call TRBD2 (6 bases). Trimming removed 5 bases from V and 3 bases from J, with 11 bases in between. The germline CDR1 and CDR2 sequences are MDHEN and SYDVKM. The CDR3 loop spans 13 amino acids. In DNA, the CDR3 is TGTGCCAGCAGTGGTAGCGGAAGCTACGAGCAGTACTTC. Its protein is CASSGSGSYEQYF.

This clonotype showed up many times. The genes are TRBV10-3 and TRBJ2-5; 7 bases line up with TRBD1. Trimming cost V 7 bases and J 4 bases; bases outside gene matches: 12. CDR3 length: 15 residues. The germline V gene encodes CDR1 ENHRY and CDR2 SYGVKD. The CDR3 sequence is CAIKMNRGGGETQYF. CDR3 DNA sequence: TGTGCCATCAAGATGAACAGGGGTGGAGGAGAGACCCAGTACTTC.

The chain carries TRBV9 and TRBJ1-2; D is possibly TRBD1 (6 bases). Germline CDR1 is SGDLS and CDR2 is YYNGEE. This CDR3 spans 16 amino acids. With 5 bases removed from V and 0 bases from J, the gap between germline ends came to 17 bases. In DNA, the CDR3 is TGTGCCAGCAGTCAAAATACCGGGACATCTAACTATGGCTACACCTTC. Translation gives CASSQNTGTSNYGYTF.

This chain joins TRBV12-3 or TRBV12-4 and TRBJ2-5; a possible D gene is TRBD1 (5 bases). CDR3 length equals 12 residues. The germline V and J ends were trimmed by 8 bases and 3 bases, with 10 bases remaining between them. DNA of the CDR3: TGTGCCAGCGCAGCAGGGAAAGAGACCCAGTACTTC. It encodes CASAAGKETQYF.

At least ten counts were recorded for this clonotype. The chain joins TRBV6-1 to TRBJ1-1, with D unresolved. The CDR3 runs 14 residues. Trimming cost V 5 bases and J 1 base, with 11 bases left between them. In germline, CDR1 is MNHNS, CDR2 SASEGT. CDR3 protein: CASSHQARNTEAFF. The CDR3 DNA reads TGTGCCAGCAGTCATCAGGCCCGGAACACTGAAGCTTTCTTT.

This clonotype showed up many times. The V call is TRBV28, the J call TRBJ1-3; D is unresolved. Trimming pared 2 bases from V and 2 bases from J, leaving 4 bases between. Germline V gene sequence: CDR1 MDHEN, CDR2 SYDVKM. The CDR3 runs to 13 residues. The CDR3 loop is CASSLAPGNTIYF. The CDR3 DNA reads TGTGCCAGCAGTTTAGCCCCTGGAAACACCATATATTTT.

The chain links TRBV29-1 to TRBJ2-7, with D maybe TRBD2 (5 bases). V shed 6 bases and J shed 7 bases, with 16 bases lying between them. Germline lookup yields CDR1 SQVTM and CDR2 ANQGSEA. The CDR3 runs 12 residues. In DNA form, the CDR3 reads TGCAGCGTCCGAACGGAGGTCCGAGAGCAGTACTTC. The encoded protein is CSVRTEVREQYF.

This clonotype appeared a few times. V and J are TRBV6-1 and TRBJ1-2; 7 bases align to TRBD1. This CDR3 is 13 amino acids long. After removal of 3 bases from V and 8 bases from J, the junction contained 6 bases not matched to a gene. Germline V gives CDR1 MNHNS, CDR2 SASEGT. The CDR3 region has the DNA TGTGCCAGCAGTGAGGGGCAGGGGGGCGGCTACACCTTC. This encodes CASSEGQGGGYTF.

This clonotype was detected many times. The rearrangement joins TRBV7-2 to TRBJ2-5; perhaps TRBD2 as D (5 bases). This CDR3 is built from 14 residues. V lost 6 bases and J 4 bases, leaving 15 bases between the germline ends. CDR1 and CDR2 (germline): SGHTA, FQGNSA. The CDR3 reads CASRSGLSGETQYF. In nucleotides, the CDR3 is TGTGCCAGCAGGAGCGGCCTTTCGGGAGAGACCCAGTACTTC.

This clonotype was recorded at least ten times. The chain has TRBV6-5 and TRBJ1-2; D is ambiguous. CDR1 and CDR2 (germline): MNHEY, SVGAGI. Deletions cut 8 bases from V and 4 bases from J, with 11 bases between. The CDR3 has 12 amino acids. The CDR3 loop is CASRPPAYGYTF. The CDR3 coding sequence is TGTGCCAGCCGGCCGCCCGCCTATGGCTACACCTTC.

This clonotype was seen ten or more times. This chain links TRBV4-2 with TRBJ2-2, with 8 bases lining up with TRBD2. V lost 4 bases to trimming and J lost 3 bases; unmatched junction nucleotides: 7. Germline V gene sequence: CDR1 LGHNA, CDR2 YNFKEQ. There are 16 residues in the CDR3. Written as DNA, the CDR3 is TGTGCCAGCAGCCGTCGAACCGGGAGGGACACCGGGGAGCTGTTTTTT. It encodes CASSRRTGRDTGELFF.

To note about this clonotype: The junction and the germline gene differ at one end; a read error may be behind it. The CDR3 loop is CASSYSNRRETQYF. As DNA, the CDR3 is TGTGCCAGCAGTTACTCGAATCGTCGTGAGACCCAGTACTTC. The chain employs TRBV24-1 and TRBJ2-5; D not certain. The CDR3 extends over 14 amino acids. Per germline, CDR1 KGHDR and CDR2 SFDVKD.

As for this clonotype: A much larger clone differs by one base, so this may be a read error. The V call is TRBV4-1, the J call TRBJ1-2, with TRBD1 matching over 10 bases. CDR3 length: 15 amino acids. Germline CDR1 and CDR2: MGHRA and YSYEKL. The CDR3 loop reads CVSSYGTGDNYGYTF. Written as DNA, the CDR3 is TGCGTCAGCAGCTACGGGACAGGGGATAACTATGGCTACACCTTC.

The V call is TRBV6-1, the J call TRBJ1-5; D ambiguous. V lost 6 bases and J lost 7, with 10 bases in between. Germline assignment: CDR1 MNHNS and CDR2 SASEGT. This CDR3 has 12 amino acids. The CDR3: CASRATSQPQHF. CDR3 nucleotides: TGTGCCAGCAGAGCGACAAGCCAGCCCCAGCATTTT.

The chain employs TRBV12-5 and TRBJ2-1, with 8 bases lining up with TRBD1. This CDR3 is built from 17 residues. The J segment lost 0 bases and the V segment lost 0 bases, leaving 4 bases of the junction unmatched. Per germline, CDR1 LGHNT and CDR2 FRNRAP. CDR3 sequence reads: CASGLVQGVSSYNEQFF. DNA for the CDR3: TGTGCTAGTGGTTTGGTACAGGGGGTAAGCTCCTACAATGAGCAGTTCTTC.

At least ten counts were recorded for this clonotype. The rearrangement links TRBV2 to TRBJ1-6; 9 bases are shared with TRBD1. Germline loops: CDR1 SNHLY, CDR2 FYNNEI. V was clipped by 7 bases and J by 0 bases; unmatched bases: 10. The CDR3 consists of 18 residues. The CDR3 protein is CASMGDREWSSYNSPLHF. CDR3 in DNA: TGTGCCAGCATGGGGGACAGGGAATGGAGCTCCTATAATTCACCCCTCCACTTT.

This clonotype was detected a few times. This rearrangement joins TRBV30 to TRBJ1-2, with 8 bases identical to TRBD1. Germline CDR1 reads GTSNPN; CDR2 reads SVGIG (reference sequence). This CDR3 is built from 15 residues. After removal of 0 bases from V and 8 bases from J, the junction contained 11 bases not matched to a gene. The CDR3 nucleotides are TGTGCCTGGAGTGTGTGCGGACAGGGATTGTGCGGCTACACCTTC. As protein: CAWSVCGQGLCGYTF. Full variable domain (remainder filled in from reference TRBV30 and TRBJ1-2): SQTIHQWPATLVQPVGSPLSLECTVEGTSNPNLYWYRQAAGRGLQLLFYSVGIGQISSEVPQNLSASRPQDRQFILSSKKLLLSDSGFYLCAWSVCGQGLCGYTFGSGTRLTVV.